This T cell receptor beta chain was identified during a study of CD8+ T cells in alopecia areata. Comment on this clone: The antigen is not known.

Whole-study results and caveats: Tofacitinib significantly lowered scalp clonality and expanded CD8+ clones among the top 100. There was only one nonresponder, so it was unclear how baseline CD8+ expansion relates to response.

As for treatment: oral pan-JAK inhibitor, 5-10 mg twice daily. Peripheral blood, together with lesional scalp punch biopsies, was collected from alopecia areata patients. Investigators isolated RNA and reverse transcribed it into cDNA to act as the sequencing template. Sequencing was performed with immunoSEQ multiplex PCR; in TCRdb, only in-frame clones are kept and a portion is missing. This table has about 250,000 clones, 60% appearing once. The clonotype was recovered from a human donor with alopecia areata. The starting material was CD4+ T cells sorted from blood, obtained between weeks 51 and 54, from a patient treated with tofacitinib.

The CDR3 DNA reads as TGTGCCAGCAGTAGGACAGGGGCTCGTGGCTACACCTTC. As protein: CASSRTGARGYTF. This chain uses TRBV6-5 with TRBJ1-2; 9 positions agree with TRBD1. With 5 bases clipped from V and 7 bases from J, the junction kept 5 bases outside the gene matches. The length of the CDR3 is 13 residues. Germline V CDR1 and CDR2: MNHEY, SVGAGI.